These 22 T cell receptor beta chains came from one sample sequenced in a study of CD8 T cells in ankylosing spondylitis. TCRdb reprocessed the 5' RACE reads with MiXCR, giving one entry per CDR3 protein. The table shows some 270,000 distinct CDR3 sequences, with approximately 20% occurring only once. The sample consisted of blood, either unsorted or a sorted T cell fraction (not recorded which). Receptors were obtained from a male donor with ankylosing spondylitis or in good health (not recorded which).

The table lists this clonotype with a few counts. The rearrangement joins TRBV5-1 to TRBJ2-1; 7 positions match TRBD2. The V segment lost 5 bases and the J segment 6 bases; nucleotides outside the gene matches: 11. This CDR3 is built from 15 residues. CDR1 and CDR2 (germline): SGHRS, YFSETQ. CDR3 DNA: TGCGCCAGCAGACCGCTAGCGGAAGGGACCAATGAGCAGTTCTTC. Translating it yields CASRPLAEGTNEQFF. Full variable domain (outside the CDR3, taken from reference TRBV5-1 and TRBJ2-1): KAGVTQTPRYLIKTRGQQVTLSCSPISGHRSVSWYQQTPGQGLQFLFEYFSETQRNKGNFPGRFSGRQFSNSRSEMNVSTLELGDSALYLCASRPLAEGTNEQFFGPGTRLTVL.

This clonotype was counted only a few times. The chain joins TRBV5-6 to TRBJ1-3, with D perhaps TRBD1 (5 bases). V gave up 6 bases and J gave up 2 bases, with 12 bases separating them. This CDR3 is 14 amino acids long. Germline V CDR1 and CDR2: SGHDT, YYEEEE. CDR3 coding DNA: TGTGCCAGCAACGGACATCAGGCTGGAAACACCATATATTTT. The encoded protein is CASNGHQAGNTIYF. Filled out from reference TRBV5-6 and TRBJ1-3, the complete variable domain reads DAGVTQSPTHLIKTRGQQVTLRCSPKSGHDTVSWYQQALGQGPQFIFQYYEEEERQRGNFPDRFSGHQFPNYSSELNVNALLLGDSALYLCASNGHQAGNTIYFGEGSWLTVV.

This clonotype came up a few times. This chain connects TRBV4-2 to TRBJ1-2; no clear D. The CDR3 sequence is 12 residues long. Germline V gene lookup returns CDR1 LGHNA and CDR2 YNFKEQ. Trimming stripped 5 bases from V and 6 bases from J, with 10 bases between. In DNA, the CDR3 is TGTGCCAGCAGCGACGGATACGATGGCTACACCTTC. Protein: CASSDGYDGYTF.

At least ten counts were recorded for this clonotype. The chain recombines TRBV5-1 with TRBJ2-7; weak D call: TRBD1 (6 bases). V was cut by 3 bases and J by 7 bases, with 8 bases left in between. In germline, CDR1 is SGHRS, CDR2 YFSETQ. The CDR3 is 11 amino acids. The CDR3 loop is CASSWGPEQYF. As DNA, the CDR3 is TGCGCCAGCAGCTGGGGGCCTGAGCAGTACTTC.

Details on this clonotype: A much larger clone sits a single nucleotide away, making a read error possible. The missing conserved phenylalanine or tryptophan at the end of this CDR3 makes a read error likely. The gene calls are TRBV6-2 or TRBV6-3 and TRBJ2-7, with D tentatively TRBD1 (5 bases). Germline values: CDR1 MNHEY, CDR2 SVGEGT. The germline V and J ends were trimmed by 0 bases and 2 bases, with 5 bases remaining between them. The CDR3 has 13 residues. The CDR3 bases are TGTGCCAGCAGTTACTCGACAGCCTACGAGCAGTACTCC. It encodes CASSYSTAYEQYS.

The table lists this clonotype with a few counts. The chain carries TRBV29-1 and TRBJ2-3, with 8 bases matching TRBD2. After removal of 1 base from V and 4 bases from J, the junction contained 7 bases not matched to a gene. CDR1 is SQVTM and CDR2 is ANQGSEA in the germline V gene. The CDR3 extends over 15 amino acids. This chain's CDR3 is CSVEVVRGRSDTQYF. CDR3 sequence (DNA): TGCAGCGTTGAAGTCGTCCGCGGGAGGTCAGATACGCAGTATTTT.

The chain employs TRBV6-1 and TRBJ2-3, with 8 bases lining up with TRBD2. The trim removed 7 bases at V and 2 bases at J, leaving 8 bases unmatched. The CDR3 spans 15 residues. Looked up from germline, CDR1 is MNHNS and CDR2 is SASEGT. The CDR3 bases are TGTGCCAGCACTCACATAGCGGGATCCACAGATACGCAGTATTTT. As protein: CASTHIAGSTDTQYF.

This clonotype was found a few times. The CDR3 loop is CASSNQGVGSYNEQFF. CDR3 DNA: TGTGCCAGCAGCAACCAGGGGGTGGGATCCTACAATGAGCAGTTCTTC. This chain uses TRBV9 with TRBJ2-1, with 7 nucleotides matching TRBD1. Germline V gene sequence: CDR1 SGDLS, CDR2 YYNGEE. The CDR3 sequence is 16 residues long. V was clipped by 4 bases and J by 1 base; unmatched bases: 8.

The chain employs TRBV20-1 and TRBJ2-5; 7 bases are a match to TRBD1. CDR1 and CDR2 (germline): DFQATT, SNEGSKA (reference sequence). The CDR3 contains 14 residues. V was clipped by 6 bases and J by 5 bases; unmatched bases: 12. The CDR3, as DNA: TGCAGTGCGGCCGGGACAGACTGGGGGGAGACCCAGTACTTC. This codes for CSAAGTDWGETQYF.

This clonotype was seen more than once but under ten times. V and J are TRBV6-2 or TRBV6-3 and TRBJ1-5; D gene uncertain. In germline, CDR1 is MNHEY, CDR2 SVGEGT. There are 13 residues in the CDR3. Trimming cost V 2 bases and J 7 bases, with 9 bases left between them. DNA of the CDR3: TGTGCCAGCAGTTACCCGGGAGGCCAGCCCCAGCATTTT. Amino acid sequence: CASSYPGGQPQHF.

J is TRBJ1-5 and V is TRBV4-1, with D possibly being TRBD1 (5 bases). Germline V gene lookup returns CDR1 MGHRA and CDR2 YSYEKL. Trimming took off 4 bases at V and 2 bases at J, with 15 bases between the two ends. The CDR3 extends over 16 amino acids. The CDR3 protein is CASSLVGGNGNQPQHF. The DNA of the CDR3 is TGCGCCAGCAGCCTCGTTGGGGGTAACGGCAATCAGCCCCAGCATTTT.

This clonotype came up many times. The genes are TRBV5-1 and TRBJ2-3, with 12 bases identical to TRBD2. The CDR3 has 17 amino acids. The J segment lost 0 bases and the V segment lost 4 bases, leaving 6 bases of the junction unmatched. Germline values: CDR1 SGHRS, CDR2 YFSETQ. The CDR3 loop is CASSLGLAGLSTDTQYF. The CDR3 DNA reads as TGCGCCAGCAGCCTGGGACTAGCGGGTCTAAGCACAGATACGCAGTATTTT. The variable domain in full, with the rest retrieved from reference TRBV5-1 and TRBJ2-3, is KAGVTQTPRYLIKTRGQQVTLSCSPISGHRSVSWYQQTPGQGLQFLFEYFSETQRNKGNFPGRFSGRQFSNSRSEMNVSTLELGDSALYLCASSLGLAGLSTDTQYFGPGTRLTVL.

This clonotype showed up many times. The CDR3 sequence: CASSRRWESYNEQFF. The CDR3 region has the DNA TGCGCCAGCAGCCGCCGCTGGGAGTCCTACAATGAGCAGTTCTTC. The chain is built from TRBV4-3 and TRBJ2-1, with D possibly TRBD2 on 5 matching bases. Germline V lookup: CDR1 LGHNA, CDR2 YSLEER. This CDR3 has 15 amino acids. V was cut by 4 bases and J by 1 base, with 11 bases left in between.

This clonotype was detected a few times. The genes are TRBV5-5 and TRBJ2-1, with D unclear. CDR3 length equals 16 residues. Germline V gene data show CDR1 as SGHKS and CDR2 as YYEKEE (reference sequence). Trimming removed 4 bases from V and 8 bases from J, with 22 bases in between. The CDR3 coding sequence is TGTGCCAGCAGCGCGTGGGAAGGTGGGCCCCTTGATGAGCAGTTCTTC. Residues: CASSAWEGGPLDEQFF.

This clonotype occurred many times. The rearrangement joins TRBV12-3 or TRBV12-4 to TRBJ2-7; 7 positions match TRBD1. V shed 7 bases, J shed 6 bases, and the junction held 3 bases outside the gene matches. The CDR3 totals 11 residues. DNA of the CDR3: TGTGCCAGCACCCCAGGGGGCGAGCAGTACTTC. As protein: CASTPGGEQYF.

There are a few counts of this clonotype. CDR3 sequence reads: CASSLMGDTQYF. The DNA for the CDR3 is TGTGCCAGCAGCTTAATGGGGGATACGCAGTATTTT. J is TRBJ2-3 and V is TRBV7-3; unclear D gene. CDR3 size: 12 residues. The germline V and J ends were trimmed by 1 base and 6 bases, with 5 bases remaining between them. CDR1 SGHTA and CDR2 FQGTGA come from the germline V gene.

This clonotype turned up a few times. V gene TRBV7-9 combines with J gene TRBJ2-7, with no clear D. Trimming took off 4 bases at V and 3 bases at J, with 13 bases between the two ends. The CDR3 is made up of 14 amino acids. Looked up from germline, CDR1 is SEHNR and CDR2 is FQNEAQ (reference sequence). Written as DNA, the CDR3 is TGTGCCAGCAGCTCCGAGGAAACCGGCTACGAGCAGTACTTC. Protein sequence: CASSSEETGYEQYF.

This chain joins TRBV4-1 and TRBJ1-4; 8 bases are shared with TRBD1. From germline, CDR1 is MGHRA and CDR2 YSYEKL. The CDR3 has 16 residues. V lost 4 bases to trimming and J lost 8 bases; unmatched junction nucleotides: 12. CDR3 region: CASSPTPDRENEKLFF. For the CDR3, the DNA is TGCGCCAGCAGCCCAACCCCGGACAGGGAAAACGAAAAACTGTTTTTT.

This clonotype was detected only a few times. The rearrangement links TRBV7-9 to TRBJ2-7; 12 positions agree with TRBD2. There are 17 residues in the CDR3. CDR1 is SEHNR and CDR2 is FQNEAQ in the germline V gene (reference sequence). Unmatched junction bases numbered 15, after V lost 5 bases and J lost 7 bases. The CDR3 reads CASSHDSSSGRAPEQYF. The CDR3, as DNA: TGTGCCAGCAGCCACGACTCCTCTAGCGGGAGGGCCCCAGAGCAGTACTTC.

V is TRBV5-1 and J is TRBJ2-1; TRBD2 might be the D (6 bases). Germline CDR1 is SGHRS and CDR2 is YFSETQ. CDR3 length equals 16 residues. Trimming took off 5 bases at V and 6 bases at J, with 21 bases between the two ends. The DNA for the CDR3 is TGCGCCAGCAGTTGGGTTGTTGGAGGGGAAGGCAATGAGCAGTTCTTC. Translating it yields CASSWVVGGEGNEQFF.

The chain carries TRBV3-1 and TRBJ2-7; 9 bases are shared with TRBD2. This CDR3 region has 16 residues. Germline V gene data show CDR1 as LGHDT and CDR2 as YNNKEL (reference sequence). Trimming at V came to 0 bases and at J to 5 bases, leaving 8 bases not matched to a gene. The CDR3 is CASSQDPGLAGNEQYF. CDR3 coding DNA: TGTGCCAGCAGCCAAGACCCCGGGCTAGCGGGAAACGAGCAGTACTTC.

This clonotype was recorded a few times. The chain recombines TRBV20-1 with TRBJ2-7; 10 bases map to TRBD1. This CDR3 spans 14 amino acids. CDR1 DFQATT and CDR2 SNEGSKA come from the germline V gene (reference sequence). The J segment lost 4 bases and the V segment lost 6 bases, leaving 9 bases of the junction unmatched. Here the CDR3 DNA reads TGCAGTGCAGGGGACAGGGGACATGGGTACGAGCAGTACTTC. Its translation is CSAGDRGHGYEQYF.